One sample yielded the 13 T cell receptor beta chains listed below, sequenced in a study of T cells in Graves' hyperthyroidism and ophthalmopathy (dated by TCRdb to 2018 to 2020). The library was produced with multiplex PCR. The sequencer listed for this sample is Illumina HiSeq 2000. Amplification of TCR beta CDR3 regions was carried out from RNA transcripts. The TCR CDR3 was subjected to a first round of RT-PCR using the HTBI primer set and the Qiagen OneStep RT-PCR kit. Starting from the raw public reads, TCRdb applied fastp trimming at Q25, assembled clones with MiXCR and retained in-frame beta chains. Rows matching on CDR3 protein sequence are summarized as one entry with the most common DNA and genes. The sample profile shows approximately 480,000 distinct CDR3 sequences; less than 25% of them were found once. 26% of the sample goes to the ten largest clones. Sequenced material: blood. All receptors come from a man in his late teens or twenties with Graves' hyperthyroidism.

Here the CDR3 reads CASRGGGEVPDTQYF. The CDR3 DNA follows: TGCGCCAGCAGGGGAGGGGGAGAGGTCCCAGATACGCAGTATTTT. The rearrangement joins TRBV5-1 to TRBJ2-3; TRBD2 might be the D (7 bases). This CDR3 has 15 amino acids. CDR1 and CDR2 (germline): SGHRS, YFSETQ. Trimming removed 5 bases from V and 4 bases from J, with 17 bases in between.

This clonotype was seen many times. The chain has TRBV2 and TRBJ2-5; D gene unclear. This CDR3 contains 11 residues. Germline-derived CDR1 and CDR2 are SNHLY and FYNNEI. V dropped 8 bases and J dropped 9 bases, with 13 bases sitting between them. CDR3: CASALDVAQYF. CDR3 sequence (DNA): TGTGCCAGCGCCCTCGACGTGGCCCAGTACTTC.

This chain links TRBV20-1 with TRBJ1-5; maybe TRBD1 (5 bases). The germline V gene has CDR1 DFQATT and CDR2 SNEGSKA (reference sequence). The CDR3 covers 15 residues. Trimming took off 3 bases at V and 0 bases at J, with 12 bases between the two ends. The chain's CDR3 is CSASKGHHSNQPQHF. The CDR3 region has the DNA TGCAGTGCTAGCAAGGGGCACCATAGCAATCAGCCCCAGCATTTT.

This clonotype showed up just a few times. One base away lies a much larger clone, so this may be a sequencing read error. The V gene is TRBV20-1, the J gene TRBJ2-5; 15 bases agree with TRBD2. The CDR3 is 14 amino acids. CDR1 and CDR2 (germline): DFQATT, SNEGSKA (reference sequence). This chain's CDR3 is CSQGTSGGRETKYF. The DNA of the CDR3 is TGCAGTCAAGGGACTAGCGGGGGGCGAGAGACCAAGTACTTC.

The sample holds many counts of this clonotype. The chain is built from TRBV10-3 and TRBJ1-1; D uncertain. Trimming left V 3 bases short and J 1 base short, with 12 bases between. Looked up from germline, CDR1 is ENHRY and CDR2 is SYGVKD. The CDR3 spans 15 residues. CDR3 loop: CAISDPPEGNTEAFF. The CDR3 nucleotides read TGTGCCATCAGTGATCCCCCCGAAGGGAACACTGAAGCTTTCTTT.

This clonotype has ten or more counts. V is TRBV30 and J is TRBJ1-1; 7 bases line up with TRBD1. CDR1 is GTSNPN, CDR2 SVGIG, per germline (reference sequence). This CDR3 comprises 15 residues. V shed 0 bases and J 3 bases; nucleotides not matched to a gene: 7. The CDR3 here is CAWSVQGTMYTEAFF. In DNA form, the CDR3 reads TGTGCCTGGAGTGTACAGGGGACGATGTACACTGAAGCTTTCTTT.

V usage is TRBV28 and J usage is TRBJ2-2; perhaps TRBD1 as D (5 bases). CDR1 and CDR2 from the germline V gene are MDHEN and SYDVKM. Trimming removed 5 bases at V and 0 bases at J, with 13 bases between. The CDR3 runs 16 residues. The CDR3 region is CASSASRVANTGELFF. CDR3 coding DNA: TGTGCCAGCAGTGCCTCCAGGGTTGCGAACACCGGGGAGCTGTTTTTT.

There are many counts of this clonotype. The chain employs TRBV6-2 or TRBV6-3 and TRBJ1-1, with 8 nucleotides matching TRBD1. V gave up 2 bases and J gave up 0 bases; unmatched junction bases: 14. The CDR3 is 19 residues long. CDR1 is MNHEY and CDR2 is SVGEGT in the germline V gene. This CDR3 reads CASSYGIWPYRGLNTEAFF. The CDR3 bases are TGTGCCAGCAGTTACGGGATTTGGCCCTACAGGGGGTTGAACACTGAAGCTTTCTTT.

This clonotype was seen many times. The chain recombines TRBV12-3 or TRBV12-4 with TRBJ2-2; D is unresolved. V lost 3 bases and J lost 3, with 11 bases in between. The CDR3 is made up of 15 amino acids. In nucleotides, the CDR3 is TGTGCCAGCAGTTTTGACCGAACCTACACCGGGGAGCTGTTTTTT. This encodes CASSFDRTYTGELFF.

This clonotype was seen repeatedly, ten times or more. The V and J genes are TRBV28 and TRBJ2-7; 12 nucleotides align to TRBD2. Looked up from germline, CDR1 is MDHEN and CDR2 is SYDVKM. The V gene end was trimmed by 7 bases and the J gene end by 0 bases; junction bases not matched to a gene: 10. This CDR3 has 17 amino acids. The CDR3 is CASKVLAGGPSSYEQYF. CDR3 bases: TGTGCCAGCAAAGTACTAGCGGGGGGCCCGAGCTCCTACGAGCAGTACTTC.

There are many counts of this clonotype. The chain combines TRBV28 with TRBJ2-5; D may be TRBD2 (7 bases). In germline, CDR1 is MDHEN, CDR2 SYDVKM. V gave up 11 bases and J gave up 5 bases, with 12 bases separating them. The CDR3 has 11 residues. CDR3 sequence reads: CAAGAGETQYF. As DNA, the CDR3 is TGTGCCGCGGGGGCAGGGGAGACCCAGTACTTC.

This clonotype came up many times. The chain employs TRBV12-3 or TRBV12-4 and TRBJ1-1, with TRBD1 as a possible D gene (6 bases). Trimming left V 5 bases short and J 7 bases short, with 14 bases between. The CDR3 extends over 13 amino acids. The CDR3 coding sequence is TGTGCCAGCAGTCTGACAGGACGGCTTGAAGCTTTCTTT. Protein: CASSLTGRLEAFF.

Comments on this clonotype: This sequence may be a read error, since a much larger clone differs from it by one base. The rearrangement joins TRBV2 to TRBJ2-7; 7 nucleotides match TRBD2. V was clipped by 8 bases and J by 2 bases; unmatched bases: 3. The CDR3 has 12 residues. The germline CDR1 and CDR2 sequences are SNHLY and FYNNEI. CDR3 amino acids: CASVGLAYEQYV. Written as DNA, the CDR3 is TGTGCCAGCGTTGGACTAGCCTACGAGCAGTACGTC.